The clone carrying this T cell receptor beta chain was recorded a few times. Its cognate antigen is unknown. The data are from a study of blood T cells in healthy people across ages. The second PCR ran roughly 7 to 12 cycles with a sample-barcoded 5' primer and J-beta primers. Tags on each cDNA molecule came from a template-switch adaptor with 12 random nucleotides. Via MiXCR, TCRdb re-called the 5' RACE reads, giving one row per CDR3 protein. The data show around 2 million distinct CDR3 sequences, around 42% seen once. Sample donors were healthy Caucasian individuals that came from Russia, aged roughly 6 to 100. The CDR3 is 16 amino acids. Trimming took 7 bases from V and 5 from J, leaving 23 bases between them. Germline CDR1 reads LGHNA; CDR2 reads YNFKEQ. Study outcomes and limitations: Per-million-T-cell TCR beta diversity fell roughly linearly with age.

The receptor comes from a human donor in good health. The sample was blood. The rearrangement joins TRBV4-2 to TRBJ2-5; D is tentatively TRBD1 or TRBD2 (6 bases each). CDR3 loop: CASTDARGGSLETQYF. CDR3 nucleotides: TGTGCCAGCACTGACGCAAGAGGGGGGTCTTTGGAGACCCAGTACTTC.